This record covers a single T cell receptor beta chain. Its matching antigen is unknown. This sample was included in a study of cytomegalovirus exposure and HLA in healthy donors. The CDR3 is 13 amino acids. The J segment lost 7 bases and the V segment lost 2 bases, leaving 2 bases of the junction unmatched. Germline loops: CDR1 MRHNA, CDR2 SNTAGT. The PCR contained 60 Vbeta and 13 Jbeta primers. The table came from immunoSEQ multiplex PCR; TCRdb's copy has only in-frame clones and leaves some out. The sample includes tens of thousands of clones, 77% of them seen just once. Study-level points and caveats: Many donors shared some public TCRs, even though most TCR sequences were rare. Highly shared sequence variants in one cluster were likely a sequencing artifact. A list of about 160 TCR beta chains associated with cytomegalovirus was given.

This chain uses TRBV6-4 with TRBJ1-2; the match to TRBD1 covers 9 bases. Sequencing was done on a sample of PBMCs. The sequence was collected from a man in his forties or fifties in good health and CMV-seropositive. The CDR3 sequence: CASSDGTGFGYTF. CDR3 DNA sequence: TGTGCCAGCAGTGACGGGACAGGGTTTGGCTACACCTTC.